This T cell receptor (beta chain) came from a study of CD8+CD57+ T cells in acquired aplastic anemia. This clonotype showed up many times. The CDR3 contains 14 residues. The V gene's germline CDR1 is SGDLS and CDR2 YYNGEE. Trimming cost V 3 bases and J 4 bases, with 10 bases left between them. Genomic DNA was employed as the template in profiling TCR beta VDJ and CDR3. TCRdb reanalysed the reads using MiXCR and keeps one entry per CDR3 protein. The sample shows some 170,000 distinct CDR3 sequences, about 70% of them seen only once. Selection for sequencing was limited to patients who had shown CD8+CD57+ cell expansion by flow cytometry. Patients had not yet gotten any therapy when their blood was taken for sampling.

The chain joins TRBV9 to TRBJ1-4; no firm D call. The TCR was taken from a human donor with aplastic anemia. The specimen was sorted CD4+, CD8+, or CD8+CD57+ T cells (not recorded which) from PBMCs. The CDR3 sequence: CASSGEGFNEKLFF. In DNA, the CDR3 is TGTGCCAGCAGCGGAGAGGGATTTAATGAAAAACTGTTTTTT.